This T cell receptor beta chain was recovered during a study of early T cells in non-severe SARS-CoV-2 infection. This clonotype was detected many times. Individual cDNA molecules were tagged with unique molecular identifiers, the study reported. TCRdb re-analysed the 5' RACE reads in MiXCR, keeping a single row per CDR3 protein. The sample holds tens of thousands of distinct CDR3 sequences; about 4.9% are singletons and the top ten take around 5%. After removal of 3 bases from V and 2 bases from J, the junction contained 7 bases not matched to a gene. CDR1 is MDHEN and CDR2 is SYDVKM in the germline V gene. The CDR3 extends over 17 amino acids.

The receptor was derived from an adult who was a healthcare worker with PCR-confirmed SARS-CoV-2 infection or an uninfected control (not recorded which). The chain recombines TRBV28 with TRBJ2-3; 11 positions agree with TRBD1. What was sequenced was whole blood. CDR3 sequence reads: CASSFSDRGLDTDTQYF. DNA for the CDR3: TGTGCCAGCAGTTTCTCGGACAGGGGGCTGGACACAGATACGCAGTATTTT.